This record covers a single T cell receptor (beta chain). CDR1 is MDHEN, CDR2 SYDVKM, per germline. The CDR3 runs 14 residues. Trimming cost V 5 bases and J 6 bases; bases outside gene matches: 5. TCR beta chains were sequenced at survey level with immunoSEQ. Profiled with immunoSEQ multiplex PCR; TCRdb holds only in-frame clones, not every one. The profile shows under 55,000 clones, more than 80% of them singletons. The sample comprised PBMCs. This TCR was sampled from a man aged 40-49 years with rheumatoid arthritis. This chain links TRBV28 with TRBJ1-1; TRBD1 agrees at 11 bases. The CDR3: CASSAPGQGAEAFF. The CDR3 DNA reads TGTGCCAGCAGTGCCCCGGGACAGGGGGCTGAAGCTTTCTTT. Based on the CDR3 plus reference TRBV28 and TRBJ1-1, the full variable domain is DVKVTQSSRYLVKRTGEKVFLECVQDMDHENMFWYRQDPGLGLRLIYFSYDVKMKEKGDIPEGYSVSREKKERFSLILESASTNQTSMYLCASSAPGQGAEAFFGQGTRLTVV.